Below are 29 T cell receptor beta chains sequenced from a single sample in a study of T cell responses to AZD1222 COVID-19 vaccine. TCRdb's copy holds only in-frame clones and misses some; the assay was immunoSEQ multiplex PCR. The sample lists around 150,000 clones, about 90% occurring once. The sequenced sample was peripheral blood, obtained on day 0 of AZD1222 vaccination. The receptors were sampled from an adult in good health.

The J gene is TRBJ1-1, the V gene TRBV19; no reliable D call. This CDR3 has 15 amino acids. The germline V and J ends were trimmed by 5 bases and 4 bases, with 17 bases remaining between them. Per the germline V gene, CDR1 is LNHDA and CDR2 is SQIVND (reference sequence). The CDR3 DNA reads TGTGCCAGTAGTCTCCGCCCCAGTGCGGGCACTGAAGCTTTCTTT. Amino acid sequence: CASSLRPSAGTEAFF.

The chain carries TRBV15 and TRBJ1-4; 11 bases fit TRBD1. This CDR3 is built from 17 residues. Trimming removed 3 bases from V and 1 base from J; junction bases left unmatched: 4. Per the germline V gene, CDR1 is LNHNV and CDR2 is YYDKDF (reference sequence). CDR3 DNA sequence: TGTGCCACCAGCAGCGGGACAGGGGGAAGAACTAATGAAAAACTGTTTTTT. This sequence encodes CATSSGTGGRTNEKLFF.

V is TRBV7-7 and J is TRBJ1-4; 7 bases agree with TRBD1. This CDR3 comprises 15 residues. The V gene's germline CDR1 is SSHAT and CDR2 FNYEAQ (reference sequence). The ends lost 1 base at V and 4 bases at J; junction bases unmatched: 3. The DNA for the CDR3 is TGTGCCAGCAGCTTAGGGGCAGGGGGTAATGAAAAACTGTTTTTT. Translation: CASSLGAGGNEKLFF.

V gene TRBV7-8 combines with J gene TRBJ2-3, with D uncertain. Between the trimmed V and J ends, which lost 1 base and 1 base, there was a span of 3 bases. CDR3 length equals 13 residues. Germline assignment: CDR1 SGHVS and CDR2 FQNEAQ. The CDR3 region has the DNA TGTGCCAGCAGCTTAGTGGGCACAGATACGCAGTATTTT. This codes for CASSLVGTDTQYF.

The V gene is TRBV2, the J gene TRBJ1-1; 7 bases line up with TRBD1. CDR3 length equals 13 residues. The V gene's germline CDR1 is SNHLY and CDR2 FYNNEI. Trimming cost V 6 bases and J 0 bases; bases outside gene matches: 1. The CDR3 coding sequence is TGTGCCAGCAGGGGACAGCTGAACACTGAAGCTTTCTTT. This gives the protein CASRGQLNTEAFF.

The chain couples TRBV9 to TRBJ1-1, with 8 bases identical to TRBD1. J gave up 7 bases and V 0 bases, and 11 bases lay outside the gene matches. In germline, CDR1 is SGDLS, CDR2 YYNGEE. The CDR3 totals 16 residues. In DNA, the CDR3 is TGTGCCAGCAGCGTAGAAGGACCAGGGGGCGGTGGTGAAGCTTTCTTT. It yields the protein CASSVEGPGGGGEAFF. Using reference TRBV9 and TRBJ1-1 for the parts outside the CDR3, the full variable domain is DSGVTQTPKHLITATGQRVTLRCSPRSGDLSVYWYQQSLDQGLQFLIQYYNGEERAKGNILERFSAQQFPDLHSELNLSSLELGDSALYFCASSVEGPGGGGEAFFGQGTRLTVV.

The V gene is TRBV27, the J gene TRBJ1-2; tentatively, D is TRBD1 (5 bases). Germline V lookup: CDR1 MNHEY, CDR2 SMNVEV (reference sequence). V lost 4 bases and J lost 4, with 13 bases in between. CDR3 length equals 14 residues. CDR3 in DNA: TGTGCCAGCAGTTCCCTACGGGGCAGCTATGGCTACACCTTC. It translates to CASSSLRGSYGYTF.

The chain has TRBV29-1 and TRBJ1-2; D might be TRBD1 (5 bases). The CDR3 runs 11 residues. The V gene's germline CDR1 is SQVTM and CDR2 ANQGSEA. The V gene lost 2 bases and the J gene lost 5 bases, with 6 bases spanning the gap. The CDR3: CSVEQGYGYTF. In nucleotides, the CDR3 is TGCAGCGTTGAACAGGGTTATGGCTACACCTTC.

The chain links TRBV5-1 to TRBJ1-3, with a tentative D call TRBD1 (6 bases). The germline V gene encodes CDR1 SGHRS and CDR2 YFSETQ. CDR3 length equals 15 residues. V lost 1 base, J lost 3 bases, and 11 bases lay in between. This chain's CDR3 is CASSLSGVVGNTIYF. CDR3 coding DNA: TGCGCCAGCAGCTTGTCAGGGGTTGTTGGAAACACCATATATTTT.

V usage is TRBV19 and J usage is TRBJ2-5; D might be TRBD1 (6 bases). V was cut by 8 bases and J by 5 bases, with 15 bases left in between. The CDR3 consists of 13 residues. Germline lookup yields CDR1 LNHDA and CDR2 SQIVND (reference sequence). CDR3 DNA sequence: TGTGCCAGTGGGGTTGCAAGGGGGGAGACCCAGTACTTC. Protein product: CASGVARGETQYF.

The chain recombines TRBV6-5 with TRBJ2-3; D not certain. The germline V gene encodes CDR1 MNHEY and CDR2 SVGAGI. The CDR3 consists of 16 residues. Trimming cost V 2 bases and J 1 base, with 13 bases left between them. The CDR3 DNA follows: TGTGCCAGCAGTTACCGGCCGGGTAAGGGCACAGATACGCAGTATTTT. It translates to CASSYRPGKGTDTQYF.

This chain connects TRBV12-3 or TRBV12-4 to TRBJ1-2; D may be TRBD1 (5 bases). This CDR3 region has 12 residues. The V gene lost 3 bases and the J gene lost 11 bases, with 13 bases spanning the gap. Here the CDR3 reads CASSLAGSGYTF. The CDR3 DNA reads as TGTGCCAGCAGTTTGGCAGGGAGTGGGTACACCTTC.

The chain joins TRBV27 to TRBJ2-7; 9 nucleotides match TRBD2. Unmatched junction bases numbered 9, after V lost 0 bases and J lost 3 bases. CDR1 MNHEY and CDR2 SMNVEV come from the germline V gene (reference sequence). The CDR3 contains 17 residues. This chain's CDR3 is CASSLSYAGTSHYEQYF. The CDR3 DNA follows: TGTGCCAGCAGTTTATCGTACGCCGGGACTAGCCACTACGAGCAGTACTTC.

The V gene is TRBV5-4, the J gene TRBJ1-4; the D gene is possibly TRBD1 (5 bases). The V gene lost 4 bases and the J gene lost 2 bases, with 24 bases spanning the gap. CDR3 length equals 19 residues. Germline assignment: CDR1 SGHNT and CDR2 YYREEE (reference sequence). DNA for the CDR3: TGTGCCAGCAGCCTGGCGGCCCCGGGAACGGGGCCCACTAATGAAAAACTGTTTTTT. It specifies CASSLAAPGTGPTNEKLFF.

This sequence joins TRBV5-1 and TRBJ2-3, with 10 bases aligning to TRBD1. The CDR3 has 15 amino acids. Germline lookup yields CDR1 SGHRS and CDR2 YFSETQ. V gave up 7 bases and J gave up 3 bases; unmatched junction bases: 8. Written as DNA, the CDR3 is TGCGCCAGCTACCGTGGGGACAGGGGAACAGATACGCAGTATTTT. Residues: CASYRGDRGTDTQYF. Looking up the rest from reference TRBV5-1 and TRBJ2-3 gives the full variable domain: KAGVTQTPRYLIKTRGQQVTLSCSPISGHRSVSWYQQTPGQGLQFLFEYFSETQRNKGNFPGRFSGRQFSNSRSEMNVSTLELGDSALYLCASYRGDRGTDTQYFGPGTRLTVL.

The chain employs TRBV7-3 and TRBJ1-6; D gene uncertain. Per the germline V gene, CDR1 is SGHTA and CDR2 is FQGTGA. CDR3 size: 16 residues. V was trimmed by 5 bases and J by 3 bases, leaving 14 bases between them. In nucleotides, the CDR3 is TGTGCCAGCAGCCAATCTTCCCGGGGCTATAATTCACCCCTCCACTTT. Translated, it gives CASSQSSRGYNSPLHF.

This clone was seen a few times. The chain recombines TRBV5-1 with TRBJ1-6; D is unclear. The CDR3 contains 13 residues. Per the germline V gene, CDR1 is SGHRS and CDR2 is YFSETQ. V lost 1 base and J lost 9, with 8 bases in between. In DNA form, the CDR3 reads TGCGCCAGCAGCTTGTTTCTGAGTTCACCCCTCCACTTT. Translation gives CASSLFLSSPLHF.

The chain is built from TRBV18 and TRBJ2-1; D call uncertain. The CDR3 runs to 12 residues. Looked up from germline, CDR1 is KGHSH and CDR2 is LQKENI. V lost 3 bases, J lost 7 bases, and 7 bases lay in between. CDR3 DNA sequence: TGTGCCAGCTCACCCGATAGAAATGAGCAGTTCTTC. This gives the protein CASSPDRNEQFF.

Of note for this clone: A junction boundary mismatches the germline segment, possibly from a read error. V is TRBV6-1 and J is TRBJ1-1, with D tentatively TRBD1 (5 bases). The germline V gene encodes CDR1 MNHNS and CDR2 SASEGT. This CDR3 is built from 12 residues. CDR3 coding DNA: TGTGCCAGCAGTGAAGCCACCCTTTGGGGCATCTTT. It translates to CASSEATLWGIF.

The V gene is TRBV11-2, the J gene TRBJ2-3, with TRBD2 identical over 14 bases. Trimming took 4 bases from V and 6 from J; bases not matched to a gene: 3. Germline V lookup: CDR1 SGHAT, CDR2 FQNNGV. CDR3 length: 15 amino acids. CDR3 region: CASSSTSGGDDTQYF. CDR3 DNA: TGTGCCAGCAGCTCGACTAGCGGGGGGGACGATACGCAGTATTTT. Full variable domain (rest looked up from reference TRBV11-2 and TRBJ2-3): EAGVAQSPRYKIIEKRQSVAFWCNPISGHATLYWYQQILGQGPKLLIQFQNNGVVDDSQLPKDRFSAERLKGVDSTLKIQPAKLEDSAVYLCASSSTSGGDDTQYFGPGTRLTVL.

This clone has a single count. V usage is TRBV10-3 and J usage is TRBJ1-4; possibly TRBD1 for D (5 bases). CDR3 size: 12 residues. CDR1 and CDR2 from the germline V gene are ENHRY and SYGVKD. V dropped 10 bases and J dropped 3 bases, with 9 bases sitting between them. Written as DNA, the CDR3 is TGTGCCACCCGACAGCCTAATGAAAAACTGTTTTTT. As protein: CATRQPNEKLFF.

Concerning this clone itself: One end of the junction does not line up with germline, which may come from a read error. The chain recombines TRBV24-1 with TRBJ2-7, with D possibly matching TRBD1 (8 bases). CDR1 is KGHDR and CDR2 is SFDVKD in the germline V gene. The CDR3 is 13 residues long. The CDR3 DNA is TGTGCCACTGGACAGGGAGGGGGCTACGGGCAGTACTTC. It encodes CATGQGGGYGQYF.

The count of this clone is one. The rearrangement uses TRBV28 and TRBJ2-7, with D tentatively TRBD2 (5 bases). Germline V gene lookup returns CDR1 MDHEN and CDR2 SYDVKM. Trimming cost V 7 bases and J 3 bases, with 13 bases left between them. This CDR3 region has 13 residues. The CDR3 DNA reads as TGTGCCAGCAACACCCTCGGGATCTACGAGCAGTACTTC. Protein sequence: CASNTLGIYEQYF. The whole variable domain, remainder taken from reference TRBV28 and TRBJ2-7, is DVKVTQSSRYLVKRTGEKVFLECVQDMDHENMFWYRQDPGLGLRLIYFSYDVKMKEKGDIPEGYSVSREKKERFSLILESASTNQTSMYLCASNTLGIYEQYFGPGTRLTVT.

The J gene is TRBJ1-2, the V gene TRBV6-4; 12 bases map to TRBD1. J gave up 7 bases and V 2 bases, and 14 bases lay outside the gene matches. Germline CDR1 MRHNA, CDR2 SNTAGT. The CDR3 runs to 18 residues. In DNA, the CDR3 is TGTGCCAGCAGTGACCACCGGGACAGGGGGCCGCTAGCGGGTGGCTACACCTTC. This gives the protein CASSDHRDRGPLAGGYTF.

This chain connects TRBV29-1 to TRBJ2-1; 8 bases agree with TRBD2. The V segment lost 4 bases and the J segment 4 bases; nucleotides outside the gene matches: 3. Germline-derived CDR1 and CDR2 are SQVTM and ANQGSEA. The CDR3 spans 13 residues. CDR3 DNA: TGCAGCGTTGTTCTAGCGGGTTACAATGAGCAGTTCTTC. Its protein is CSVVLAGYNEQFF.

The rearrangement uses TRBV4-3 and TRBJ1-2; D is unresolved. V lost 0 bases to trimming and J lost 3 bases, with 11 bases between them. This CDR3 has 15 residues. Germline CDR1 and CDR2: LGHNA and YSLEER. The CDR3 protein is CASSQERVGDYGYTF. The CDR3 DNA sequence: TGCGCCAGCAGCCAAGAGAGGGTTGGGGACTATGGCTACACCTTC.

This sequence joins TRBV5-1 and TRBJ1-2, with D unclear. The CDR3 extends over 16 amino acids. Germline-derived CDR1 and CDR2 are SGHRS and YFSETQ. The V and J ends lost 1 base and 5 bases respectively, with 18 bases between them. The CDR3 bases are TGCGCCAGCAGCTTGCGGCGAACCCCCTCCGATTATGGCTACACCTTC. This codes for CASSLRRTPSDYGYTF.

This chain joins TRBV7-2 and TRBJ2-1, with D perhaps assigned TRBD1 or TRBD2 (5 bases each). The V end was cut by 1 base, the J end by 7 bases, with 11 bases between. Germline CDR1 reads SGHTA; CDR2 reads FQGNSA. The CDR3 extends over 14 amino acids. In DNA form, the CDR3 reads TGTGCCAGCAGCTTAGGGGACCGGAGGAATGAGCAGTTCTTC. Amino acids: CASSLGDRRNEQFF.

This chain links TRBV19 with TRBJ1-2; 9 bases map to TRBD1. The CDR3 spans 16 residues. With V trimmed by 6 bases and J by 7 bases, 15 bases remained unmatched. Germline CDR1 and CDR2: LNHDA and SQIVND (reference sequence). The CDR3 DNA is TGTGCCAGTAGCCGACTCAGAGGGGACAGGGTTCTTGGCTACACCTTC. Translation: CASSRLRGDRVLGYTF.